This T cell receptor (beta chain) was recorded in a study of blood T cell repertoires in COVID-19 (TCRdb year 2020). Concerning the study at large: Collaborator samples came from the United States, Italy and Spain and covered acute and convalescent phases of COVID-19. The prospective study material was composed of cDNA or gDNA derived from T cells, B-cell-depleted T cells, or PBMCs. Where HLA class I and class II types were available, the types were taken from metadata supplied by the sample provider, not from assay-based typing. The repertoires were released in a freely available public database meant as a resource for research on the immune response to SARS-CoV-2. The dataset comprised deeply sampled blood TCRbeta repertoires from subjects exposed to, actively infected with, or recovered from COVID-19. Samples were obtained from the ongoing ImmuneRACE study (first 160 participants) and from 1,254 subjects provided by 6 global collaborators. Nearly every sample came with metadata listing a de-identified subject ID, COVID-19 status, age in years and sex. The paper as a whole reports these results and caveats: Clinical and demographic metadata were provided uncurated, with the amount varying by source and participant.

Whole blood was collected in K2EDTA tubes by collaborating institutions according to the institutions' own protocols. For TCRbeta analysis, collaborators shipped samples in one of three forms: frozen whole blood, isolated PBMCs, or DNA extracted from either of those sample types. The germline V gene gives CDR1 as SGHTA and CDR2 as FQGNSA. The V end loses 2 bases and the J end loses 7 bases, and a stretch of 9 bases separates them. The CDR3 runs 12 residues from the cysteine to the phenylalanine. CDR3 DNA is the only sequence kept; it has 36 bases, read in frame from the first base. The immunoSEQ Assay, a bias-controlled multiplex PCR, was used to amplify TCRbeta CDR3 regions from genomic DNA. In the authors' own workflow: The number of nucleated cells in each sample was estimated by amplification of reference gene primers within the assay. To quantify the absolute abundance of each unique TCRbeta CDR3 rearrangement, sequence reads were collapsed and filtered. For each sample, productive Simpson clonality was calculated as the square root of Simpson's diversity index over productive rearrangements. The table comes from immuneACCESS by way of TCRdb, which keeps in-frame sequences with V and J called. Part of the clones is missing from these tables; in studies checked, under half for an unresolved V gene and the rest for unknown reasons. V and J calls and clone size follow that table, whereas D and trimming were derived from the DNA. The sample table holds about 79,000 clones, of which 70% to 90% were seen once. The top ten clones comprise approximately 4.4% of the sample.

Turning to this clone: This receptor's antigen is unknown. Base quality data are lacking; no much larger clone is found one base away.

The material sequenced was peripheral blood. The sequence links TRBV7-2 to TRBJ2-7, with the D gene uncertain. This clonotype was obtained from a man aged 45-65 years with active COVID-19. The DNA reads TGTGCCAGCAGCTTAAACTGGTGGGAGCAGTACTTC. Translated, this is CASSLNWWEQYF.